A single sample is the source of the 12 T cell receptor beta chains below, sequenced in a study of blood T cell repertoires in COVID-19. TCRdb keeps only in-frame clones here, not all; method: immunoSEQ multiplex PCR. The table lists over 95,000 clones, less than 85% of them singletons, with around 16% in the top ten. The sequenced sample was peripheral blood. These receptors were taken from a woman in her sixties or seventies with acute or convalescent COVID-19.

The chain is built from TRBV30 and TRBJ2-2; a possible D gene is TRBD1 (6 bases). Germline values: CDR1 GTSNPN, CDR2 SVGIG (reference sequence). The V end was cut by 5 bases, the J end by 4 bases, with 11 bases between. This CDR3 comprises 13 residues. The CDR3 nucleotides read TGTGCCTGGCAGACAGGATCCACCGGGGAGCTGTTTTTT. The encoded protein is CAWQTGSTGELFF.

The chain is built from TRBV5-1 and TRBJ2-1, with a possible D match to TRBD2 (5 bases). The CDR3 runs to 15 residues. V dropped 4 bases and J dropped 2 bases, with 13 bases sitting between them. In germline, CDR1 is SGHRS, CDR2 YFSETQ. The CDR3 DNA reads as TGCGCCAGCAGCCAAGGTCCCGGGACCTACAATGAGCAGTTCTTC. The encoded protein is CASSQGPGTYNEQFF.

This clone showed up just once. This rearrangement joins TRBV10-3 to TRBJ1-2, with 8 bases matching TRBD1. This CDR3 has 17 residues. V lost 3 bases, J lost 4 bases, and 13 bases stayed unmatched. The germline gives CDR1 ENHRY, CDR2 SYGVKD. The CDR3 loop reads CAISDWAGGPGGYGYTF. CDR3 nucleotide sequence: TGTGCCATCAGTGATTGGGCAGGGGGCCCGGGAGGCTATGGCTACACCTTC.

J is TRBJ2-1 and V is TRBV28; TRBD2 agrees at 14 bases. Germline V gene lookup returns CDR1 MDHEN and CDR2 SYDVKM. V lost 3 bases to trimming and J lost 4 bases; unmatched junction nucleotides: 5. The CDR3 has 17 residues. The CDR3 DNA reads as TGTGCCAGCAGTTTGGGGACTAGCGGGGGACTATACAATGAGCAGTTCTTC. Its protein is CASSLGTSGGLYNEQFF.

This chain links TRBV10-3 with TRBJ1-6; 12 bases map to TRBD1. Germline CDR1 reads ENHRY; CDR2 reads SYGVKD. The CDR3 runs to 17 residues. V trimming: 5 bases; J trimming: 10 bases; junction bases outside the gene matches: 12. CDR3 amino acids: CAISPGTGGAESSPLHF. The CDR3 bases are TGTGCCATCAGTCCCGGGACAGGGGGCGCTGAGAGCTCACCCCTCCACTTT.

This clone was found once. The V gene is TRBV5-1, the J gene TRBJ2-1; D possibly corresponds to TRBD1 (5 bases). V gave up 4 bases and J gave up 6 bases, with 11 bases separating them. Germline V gives CDR1 SGHRS, CDR2 YFSETQ. CDR3 length equals 13 residues. CDR3 in amino acids: CASSIDRVNEQFF. The CDR3 nucleotides read TGCGCCAGCAGCATAGACAGAGTCAATGAGCAGTTCTTC.

The chain joins TRBV2 to TRBJ2-1; D is perhaps TRBD1 (6 bases). V was clipped by 10 bases and J by 0 bases, with 16 bases between them. This CDR3 contains 15 residues. The germline V gene has CDR1 SNHLY and CDR2 FYNNEI. The CDR3 region has the DNA TGTGCCACTCCTGGGACATTAAGCTCCTACAATGAGCAGTTCTTC. Amino acids: CATPGTLSSYNEQFF. Looking up the rest from reference TRBV2 and TRBJ2-1 gives the full variable domain: EPEVTQTPSHQVTQMGQEVILRCVPISNHLYFYWYRQILGQKVEFLVSFYNNEISEKSEIFDDQFSVERPDGSNFTLKIRSTKLEDSAMYFCATPGTLSSYNEQFFGPGTRLTVL.

Comments on this clone: An end of the junction does not agree with germline; a read error may underlie this. The gene calls are TRBV3-1 (or the pseudogene TRBV3-2) and TRBJ2-7, with 12 bases that match TRBD2. Germline values: CDR1 LGHDT, CDR2 YNNKEL (reference sequence). CDR3 size: 13 residues. For the CDR3, the DNA is TGTGCCAGCAGCCAAGAGAGGACTAGCGGGGTTCTCTTC. It is translated as CASSQERTSGVLF.

The chain couples TRBV19 to TRBJ1-5; D not certain. Germline V gene lookup returns CDR1 LNHDA and CDR2 SQIVND (reference sequence). Trimming left V 5 bases short and J 5 bases short, with 7 bases between. The CDR3 has 12 residues. The DNA of the CDR3 is TGTGCCAGTAGTCCCCGGGATCAGCCCCAGCATTTT. Translated, it gives CASSPRDQPQHF.

The rearrangement joins TRBV19 to TRBJ1-5, with 7 bases that match TRBD1. Germline V gives CDR1 LNHDA, CDR2 SQIVND (reference sequence). The CDR3 is made up of 15 amino acids. J gave up 5 bases and V 3 bases, and 7 bases lay outside the gene matches. This chain's CDR3 is CASSIRPQGDQPQHF. The CDR3 DNA reads as TGTGCCAGTAGTATCCGTCCCCAGGGGGATCAGCCCCAGCATTTT.

This clone was counted a single time. The CDR3 DNA reads TGTGCCAGCAGCCCCTCCGGGGGAAACTATGGCTACACCTTC. Encoded protein: CASSPSGGNYGYTF. The chain uses TRBV7-3 and TRBJ1-2; D is perhaps TRBD1 (5 bases). The CDR3 has 14 residues. V lost 5 bases to trimming and J lost 2 bases, with 12 bases between them. Germline assignment: CDR1 SGHTA and CDR2 FQGTGA.

The V call is TRBV11-2, the J call TRBJ1-1; D gene uncertain. CDR1 is SGHAT and CDR2 is FQNNGV in the germline V gene. Trimming took 1 base from V and 2 from J, leaving 8 bases between them. CDR3 length: 14 residues. CDR3 residues: CASSLGEGNTEAFF. The CDR3 bases are TGTGCCAGCAGCTTAGGTGAGGGTAACACTGAAGCTTTCTTT.